The 27 T cell receptor beta chains in this list originate from one sample, sequenced in a study of cytomegalovirus exposure and HLA in healthy donors (dated by TCRdb to about 2017). Preparation of the library involved the immunoSEQ multiplex PCR assay. A mixture of 60 forward primers for TCR Vbeta segments and 13 reverse primers for TCR Jbeta segments was used in the multiplex PCR. TCRdb took this table from immuneACCESS and kept in-frame rearrangements with V and J called. Such tables lack part of the clones; where checked against another copy, unresolved V genes explain under half of the gap, and the rest is unexplained. The sample data list more than 100,000 clones, and less than 80% of these were observed just once. Approximately 1.8% of the sample is in the top ten clones. Sequencing used PBMCs. These receptor sequences come from a female donor in good health and CMV-seropositive.

This chain connects TRBV7-9 to TRBJ2-3, with TRBD2 as a possible D gene (6 bases). The CDR3 is 15 residues long. The ends were cut back, 4 bases at V and 6 bases at J, with 17 bases in the middle. Germline CDR1 is SEHNR and CDR2 is FQNEAQ (reference sequence). CDR3 sequence (DNA): TGTGCCAGCAGCTCCCTAGGACTATACTCGGATACGCAGTATTTT. It yields the protein CASSSLGLYSDTQYF.

The chain has TRBV5-1 and TRBJ2-5; the match to TRBD1 covers 9 bases. The ends lost 4 bases at V and 4 bases at J; junction bases unmatched: 11. Germline V CDR1 and CDR2: SGHRS, YFSETQ. The CDR3 length is 16 residues. CDR3 DNA sequence: TGCGCCAGCAGCACCACAGGGGGCGCCGGGGGAGAGACCCAGTACTTC. Translated, it gives CASSTTGGAGGETQYF. The full variable domain, its missing parts supplied by reference TRBV5-1 and TRBJ2-5, is KAGVTQTPRYLIKTRGQQVTLSCSPISGHRSVSWYQQTPGQGLQFLFEYFSETQRNKGNFPGRFSGRQFSNSRSEMNVSTLELGDSALYLCASSTTGGAGGETQYFGPGTRLLVL.

The chain recombines TRBV6-1 with TRBJ2-2; the D gene is possibly TRBD1 (6 bases). CDR1 is MNHNS and CDR2 is SASEGT in the germline V gene. V dropped 7 bases and J dropped 0 bases, with 12 bases sitting between them. The CDR3 length is 15 residues. CDR3 region: CASIQGRSNTGELFF. The CDR3 DNA reads TGTGCCAGCATTCAGGGGCGTTCGAACACCGGGGAGCTGTTTTTT.

The chain recombines TRBV6-5 with TRBJ2-7; 9 positions agree with TRBD2. The V gene's germline CDR1 is MNHEY and CDR2 SVGAGI. The ends lost 6 bases at V and 3 bases at J; junction bases unmatched: 3. The CDR3 contains 13 residues. DNA of the CDR3: TGTGCCAGCAGGCGGGGGGGCGACTACGAGCAGTACTTC. Its translation: CASRRGGDYEQYF.

This chain connects TRBV10-2 to TRBJ2-7, with D possibly matching TRBD1 (5 bases). V lost 6 bases and J lost 6, with 12 bases in between. Germline loops: CDR1 WSHSY, CDR2 SAAADI. This CDR3 region has 12 residues. CDR3 in amino acids: CASRLTGPEQYF. The CDR3, as DNA: TGCGCCAGCAGGCTAACAGGCCCCGAGCAGTACTTC.

This chain joins TRBV6-1 and TRBJ1-2, with D possibly being TRBD1 (6 bases). Germline V gives CDR1 MNHNS, CDR2 SASEGT. V dropped 0 bases and J dropped 4 bases, with 12 bases sitting between them. CDR3 length: 15 residues. The CDR3: CASSEAWNRVYGYTF. DNA for the CDR3: TGTGCCAGCAGTGAAGCTTGGAACAGGGTCTATGGCTACACCTTC.

This rearrangement joins TRBV6-1 to TRBJ2-1, with 13 bases matching TRBD2. The germline gives CDR1 MNHNS, CDR2 SASEGT. CDR3 length equals 15 residues. The trim removed 5 bases at V and 4 bases at J, leaving 2 bases unmatched. Here the CDR3 reads CASSPTSGGYNEQFF. CDR3 DNA: TGTGCCAGCAGTCCGACTAGCGGGGGGTACAATGAGCAGTTCTTC.

The chain is built from TRBV2 and TRBJ2-7; the D is unclear. Germline values: CDR1 SNHLY, CDR2 FYNNEI. The CDR3 contains 11 residues. V was cut by 7 bases and J by 5 bases, with 9 bases left in between. In DNA, the CDR3 is TGTGCCAGCATTGTGTCCGACGAGCAGTACTTC. Translated, it gives CASIVSDEQYF.

The chain joins TRBV5-7 to TRBJ2-7; TRBD2 aligns across 9 bases. TRBV5-7 qualifies as an ORF whose function is uncertain. There are 14 residues in the CDR3. Germline trimming cut 4 bases from V and 5 bases from J; bases unmatched to any gene: 7. The CDR3 DNA is TGTGCCAGCAGCACAAGCGGGAGGATAAACGAGCAGTACTTC. This sequence encodes CASSTSGRINEQYF.

The CDR3, as DNA: TGTGCCAGCAGCCCGGGACTAGCGGAGGGTCATGAGCAGTTCTTC. Protein product: CASSPGLAEGHEQFF. This chain uses TRBV4-2 with TRBJ2-1, with 11 bases that match TRBD2. V lost 4 bases and J lost 8; bases outside the gene matches: 7. Germline V CDR1 and CDR2: LGHNA, YNFKEQ. The length of the CDR3 is 15 residues.

The chain carries TRBV10-3 and TRBJ2-7; 13 bases line up with TRBD2. The junction had 19 bases not matched to a gene; V was cut back by 6 bases and J by 5 bases. CDR3 length equals 19 residues. Germline values: CDR1 ENHRY, CDR2 SYGVKD. The CDR3 is CAISGAGLAGPSLVNEQYF. In nucleotides, the CDR3 is TGTGCCATCAGCGGAGCGGGACTAGCGGGACCCTCGCTCGTGAACGAGCAGTACTTC.

In regard to this clone: Distinct nucleotide sequences in the sample also encode this CDR3. This chain uses TRBV5-1 with TRBJ2-7, with TRBD2 as a possible D gene (5 bases). The CDR3 runs 13 residues. Germline CDR1 and CDR2: SGHRS and YFSETQ. Trimming removed 0 bases at V and 4 bases at J, with 8 bases between. CDR3 loop: CASSLDRGYEQYF. In nucleotides, the CDR3 is TGCGCCAGCAGCTTGGATCGGGGTTACGAGCAGTACTTC. Drawing the rest from reference TRBV5-1 and TRBJ2-7, the complete variable domain is KAGVTQTPRYLIKTRGQQVTLSCSPISGHRSVSWYQQTPGQGLQFLFEYFSETQRNKGNFPGRFSGRQFSNSRSEMNVSTLELGDSALYLCASSLDRGYEQYFGPGTRLTVT.

The rearrangement joins TRBV5-4 to TRBJ2-5, with 8 nucleotides matching TRBD2. With 5 bases clipped from V and 5 bases from J, the junction kept 8 bases outside the gene matches. Per the germline V gene, CDR1 is SGHNT and CDR2 is YYREEE (reference sequence). The CDR3 has 14 residues. This CDR3 is CASRAGTRGETQYF. Written as DNA, the CDR3 is TGTGCCAGCAGGGCCGGGACTAGGGGTGAGACCCAGTACTTC.

This clone was seen once. The chain joins TRBV2 to TRBJ2-1; 7 nucleotides agree with TRBD1. Trimming cost V 3 bases and J 2 bases; bases outside gene matches: 4. Germline V gene data show CDR1 as SNHLY and CDR2 as FYNNEI. This CDR3 spans 15 amino acids. CDR3 in amino acids: CASSERQGAYNEQFF. The CDR3 bases are TGTGCCAGCAGTGAGCGGCAGGGGGCCTACAATGAGCAGTTCTTC.

This clone has only a few counts. This chain uses TRBV6-6 with TRBJ2-1; 12 bases match TRBD2. The CDR3 loop spans 15 amino acids. Germline lookup yields CDR1 MNHNY and CDR2 SVGAGI (reference sequence). V trimming: 5 bases; J trimming: 4 bases; junction bases outside the gene matches: 3. CDR3 coding DNA: TGTGCCAGCAGTGGGACTAGCGGGTCGTACAATGAGCAGTTCTTC. Encoded protein: CASSGTSGSYNEQFF.

This CDR3 is CASSSRTGGARVYEQYF. DNA for the CDR3: TGTGCCAGCAGTTCCCGGACAGGGGGCGCGAGGGTCTACGAGCAGTACTTC. The V and J genes are TRBV27 and TRBJ2-7; 11 bases agree with TRBD1. From germline, CDR1 is MNHEY and CDR2 SMNVEV (reference sequence). This CDR3 has 17 amino acids. V lost 4 bases to trimming and J lost 3 bases; unmatched junction nucleotides: 11.

The chain uses TRBV5-4 and TRBJ2-1, with D perhaps matching TRBD2 (6 bases). The CDR3 loop spans 16 amino acids. CDR1 SGHNT and CDR2 YYREEE come from the germline V gene (reference sequence). Trimming took off 4 bases at V and 4 bases at J, with 18 bases between the two ends. The CDR3 sequence: CASSQDGGTPYNEQFF. CDR3 DNA sequence: TGTGCCAGCAGCCAAGATGGGGGGACTCCTTACAATGAGCAGTTCTTC.

V and J are TRBV6-6 and TRBJ2-3; 10 positions match TRBD2. V lost 0 bases, J lost 4 bases, and 1 base stayed unmatched. Germline CDR1 and CDR2: MNHNY and SVGAGI (reference sequence). The CDR3 runs to 15 residues. This CDR3 reads CASSYSAGGPDTQYF. The CDR3 coding sequence is TGTGCCAGCAGTTACTCAGCGGGGGGGCCAGATACGCAGTATTTT.

This clone was seen more than once but under ten times. This chain joins TRBV10-2 and TRBJ2-7; D gene ambiguous. V lost 4 bases and J lost 5, with 12 bases in between. This CDR3 contains 13 residues. CDR1 is WSHSY, CDR2 SAAADI, per germline. The CDR3 protein is CASSGQTTDEQYF. CDR3 DNA sequence: TGCGCCAGCAGTGGGCAGACAACGGACGAGCAGTACTTC.

The CDR3 spells CACRDRATEKLFF. Written as DNA, the CDR3 is TGTGCCTGTAGGGACAGGGCGACTGAAAAACTGTTTTTT. The chain carries TRBV30 and TRBJ1-4; 9 bases match TRBD1. CDR1 is GTSNPN and CDR2 is SVGIG in the germline V gene (reference sequence). The trim removed 6 bases at V and 7 bases at J, leaving 6 bases unmatched. This CDR3 is built from 13 residues.

The gene calls are TRBV5-1 and TRBJ1-4, with a tentative D call TRBD1 (5 bases). V lost 4 bases and J lost 3, with 13 bases in between. This CDR3 has 15 residues. CDR1 and CDR2 (germline): SGHRS, YFSETQ. The CDR3 here is CASSVFQGPNEKLFF. The CDR3 DNA sequence: TGCGCCAGCAGCGTTTTCCAGGGTCCTAATGAAAAACTGTTTTTT.

This clone has a handful of counts. The V and J genes are TRBV7-6 and TRBJ2-7, with 9 bases fitting TRBD2. The CDR3 runs 14 residues. V gave up 5 bases and J gave up 6 bases; unmatched junction bases: 8. Germline V lookup: CDR1 SGHVS, CDR2 FNYEAQ. The CDR3 loop is CASSPGTSFGEQYF. The CDR3 DNA reads TGTGCCAGCAGCCCCGGGACTAGCTTCGGCGAGCAGTACTTC. The entire variable domain, with the rest obtained from reference TRBV7-6 and TRBJ2-7, is as follows: GAGVSQSPRYKVTKRGQDVALRCDPISGHVSLYWYRQALGQGPEFLTYFNYEAQQDKSGLPNDRFSAERPEGSISTLTIQRTEQRDSAMYRCASSPGTSFGEQYFGPGTRLTVT.

The rearrangement uses TRBV19 and TRBJ2-7, with TRBD1 matching 10 bases. The CDR3 sequence is 15 residues long. The J segment lost 2 bases and the V segment lost 6 bases, leaving 7 bases of the junction unmatched. The germline V gene has CDR1 LNHDA and CDR2 SQIVND (reference sequence). The CDR3 DNA reads TGTGCCAGTAGACTATCCGGGACAGGGGCCTACGAGCAGTACTTC. It yields the protein CASRLSGTGAYEQYF.

This chain connects TRBV2 to TRBJ1-2; D is possibly TRBD1 (5 bases). V lost 2 bases and J 4 bases, leaving 8 bases between the germline ends. This CDR3 has 13 amino acids. Germline assignment: CDR1 SNHLY and CDR2 FYNNEI. The CDR3 DNA reads TGTGCCAGCAGTGAACAGGGTACCTATGGCTACACCTTC. As protein: CASSEQGTYGYTF.

The gene calls are TRBV7-6 and TRBJ2-7, with D possibly being TRBD1 (6 bases). Germline V gene sequence: CDR1 SGHVS, CDR2 FNYEAQ. With 7 bases removed from V and 6 bases from J, the gap between germline ends came to 13 bases. This CDR3 is built from 12 residues. The CDR3 protein is CASTQGTGEQYF. The DNA for the CDR3 is TGTGCCAGCACTCAGGGGACCGGCGAGCAGTACTTC.

The V call is TRBV11-2, the J call TRBJ1-4; 8 positions match TRBD1. Germline lookup yields CDR1 SGHAT and CDR2 FQNNGV. J was trimmed by 8 bases and V by 3 bases; bases with no gene match: 8. The CDR3 runs 15 residues. CDR3 coding DNA: TGTGCCAGCAGCTTTGAAGGACAGGGAGGAGAAAAACTGTTTTTT. Protein sequence: CASSFEGQGGEKLFF.

This clone was seen a handful of times. J is TRBJ2-2 and V is TRBV30; 12 bases map to TRBD1. The ends lost 6 bases at V and 6 bases at J; junction bases unmatched: 20. The CDR3 length is 19 residues. CDR1 is GTSNPN and CDR2 is SVGIG in the germline V gene (reference sequence). CDR3 amino acids: CACPGGDRGLFSWSGELFF. The CDR3 DNA reads TGTGCCTGCCCCGGGGGGGACAGGGGGCTCTTTTCGTGGTCCGGGGAGCTGTTTTTT. Complete variable domain (other parts from reference TRBV30 and TRBJ2-2): SQTIHQWPATLVQPVGSPLSLECTVEGTSNPNLYWYRQAAGRGLQLLFYSVGIGQISSEVPQNLSASRPQDRQFILSSKKLLLSDSGFYLCACPGGDRGLFSWSGELFFGEGSRLTVL.